This TCR beta chain was found in a study of blood T cell repertoires in COVID-19. As for the study in general: From the United States, Italy and Spain came samples of acute and convalescent COVID-19. T cells, B-cell-depleted T cells, or PBMCs provided the cDNA or gDNA that served as material.

This CDR3 is 14 amino acids long. CDR1 is ENHRY, CDR2 SYGVKD, per germline. As processed by the authors: How many nucleated cells were present was estimated from reference gene primer amplification. TCRdb keeps only in-frame clones here, not all; method: immunoSEQ multiplex PCR. The D gene and trimming were derived from the DNA, and the V and J assignments and clone size from that table. The profile covers 56,000 or so clones, with 91% appearing a single time and under 7.5% taken by the ten largest. To note about this clone: At one end, the junction sequence differs from germline, possibly due to a read error. Other DNA sequences from this sample encode an identical CDR3 as well.

This chain connects TRBV10-3 to TRBJ1-2, with 8 bases that match TRBD1. Specimen: peripheral blood. This sequence originates from a man between 50 and 59 years old with active COVID-19. The CDR3 is CAASNRGSGYGYTF. In DNA form, the CDR3 reads TGTGCCGCTTCGAACAGGGGGTCCGGCTATGGCTACACTTTC.